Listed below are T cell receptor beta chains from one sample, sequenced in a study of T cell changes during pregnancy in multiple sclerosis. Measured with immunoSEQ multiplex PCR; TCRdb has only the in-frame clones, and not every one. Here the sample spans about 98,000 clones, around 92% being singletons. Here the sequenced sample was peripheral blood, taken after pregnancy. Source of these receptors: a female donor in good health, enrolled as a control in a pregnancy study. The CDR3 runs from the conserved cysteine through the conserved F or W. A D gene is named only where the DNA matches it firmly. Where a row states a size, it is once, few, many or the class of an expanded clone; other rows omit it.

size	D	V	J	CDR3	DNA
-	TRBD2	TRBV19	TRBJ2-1	CASSTSGSSYNEQFF	TGTGCCAGTAGTACTAGCGGGAGCTCCTACAATGAGCAGTTCTTC
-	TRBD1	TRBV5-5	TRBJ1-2	CASSLLWFGGQIVTDGYTF	TGTGCCAGCAGCTTGTTATGGTTTGGGGGACAGATCGTAACTGATGGCTACACCTTC
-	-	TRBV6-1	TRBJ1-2	CASSPTTGGYTF	TGTGCCAGCAGCCCCACGACGGGTGGCTACACCTTC
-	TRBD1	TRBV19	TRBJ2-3	CASSDRGTDTQYF	TGTGCCAGCTCAGACAGGGGAACCGATACGCAGTATTTT
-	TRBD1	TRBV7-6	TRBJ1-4	CASSLGTGRAEKLFF	TGTGCCAGCAGCTTAGGGACAGGTCGGGCTGAAAAACTGTTTTTT
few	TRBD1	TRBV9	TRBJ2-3	CASSPQDRGTDTQYF	TGTGCCAGCAGCCCCCAGGACAGGGGTACAGATACGCAGTATTTT
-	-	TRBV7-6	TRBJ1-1	CASSLAQDSNTEAFF	TGTGCCAGCAGCTTAGCGCAGGACAGTAACACTGAAGCTTTCTTT
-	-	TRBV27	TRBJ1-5	CASSLSRFDQPQHF	TGTGCCAGCAGTTTGAGTCGATTCGATCAGCCCCAGCATTTT
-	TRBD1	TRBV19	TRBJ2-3	CASSRTGGWTDTQYF	TGTGCCAGTAGTAGGACAGGGGGTTGGACAGATACGCAGTATTTT
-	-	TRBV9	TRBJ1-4	CASSVGGGGTNEKLFF	TGTGCCAGCAGCGTAGGAGGGGGGGGGACGAATGAAAAACTGTTTTTT
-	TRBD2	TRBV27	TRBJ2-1	CASSFRLAGGNEQFF	TGTGCCAGCAGTTTTAGACTAGCCGGAGGCAATGAGCAGTTCTTC
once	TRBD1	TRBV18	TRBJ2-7	CASSPGTGYEQYF	TGTGCCAGCTCGCCTGGGACAGGCTACGAGCAGTACTTC
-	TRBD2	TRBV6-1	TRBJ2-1	CASSSGTSGPNEQFF	TGTGCCAGCAGCTCCGGGACTAGCGGGCCCAATGAGCAGTTCTTC
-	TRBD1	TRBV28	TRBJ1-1	CASRAGTGVSEAFF	TGTGCCAGCAGGGCCGGGACAGGGGTCTCTGAAGCTTTCTTT
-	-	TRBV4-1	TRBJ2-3	CASSQAGVTDTQYF	TGCGCCAGCAGCCAAGCAGGGGTCACAGATACGCAGTATTTT
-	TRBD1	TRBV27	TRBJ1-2	CASSPSGQDYGYTF	TGTGCCAGCAGTCCATCGGGACAGGACTATGGCTACACCTTC
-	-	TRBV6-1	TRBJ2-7	CASSEALDFYEQYF	TGTGCCAGCAGTGAAGCGTTGGACTTCTACGAGCAGTACTTC